The rows below give T cell receptor beta chains drawn from one sample of a study of response to subunit inactivated influenza vaccine. Each CDR3 protein gets one entry after TCRdb re-called the RT-PCR reads with MiXCR. There are around 540,000 distinct CDR3 sequences in the sample; 12% occur only once, and roughly 10% lies in the top ten. Here the sequenced sample was PBMCs from blood, taken on the day of vaccination. These receptors came from a man aged 50-59 years who received an inactivated influenza vaccine. CDR3s include the opening cysteine and the closing phenylalanine or tryptophan. D genes are given only for firm matches. Some rows mark clone size as missing; the rest say once, few, many or name a class of expanded clone.

j_call clone_size v_call d_call cdr3_aa cdr3_nt
TRBJ2-7 NA TRBV28 NA CASSPLGRPHEQYF TGTGCCAGCAGTCCCCTCGGGCGGCCCCACGAGCAGTACTTC
TRBJ2-7 few TRBV7-9 TRBD1 CASIGQGYEQYF TGTGCCAGCATCGGACAGGGCTACGAGCAGTACTTC
TRBJ2-7 NA TRBV4-2 TRBD2 CASSLAETSGANEQYF TGTGCCAGCAGCCTGGCAGAGACTAGCGGGGCCAACGAGCAGTACTTC
TRBJ2-4 few TRBV29-1 TRBD1 CSVGQGRRNIQYF TGCAGCGTTGGACAGGGGAGGAGGAACATTCAGTACTTC
TRBJ1-5 NA TRBV11-1 TRBD1 CASLLADRGLGSSNQPQHF TGTGCCAGCCTCCTCGCGGACAGGGGGTTAGGTTCTAGCAATCAGCCCCAGCATTTT
TRBJ1-5 NA TRBV6-1 TRBD1 CASSVDRVNNQPQHF TGTGCCAGCAGTGTTGACAGGGTCAACAATCAGCCCCAGCATTTT
TRBJ1-2 many TRBV7-2 TRBD1 CASSFGQGDGYTF TGTGCCAGCAGCTTCGGACAGGGGGATGGCTACACCTTC
TRBJ2-3 few TRBV19 TRBD2 CASRLAATDTQYF TGTGCCAGTCGTCTAGCGGCCACAGATACGCAGTATTTT
TRBJ2-1 NA TRBV11-2 NA CASSPTGLKTGEQFF TGTGCCAGCAGCCCCACCGGACTGAAGACCGGTGAGCAGTTCTTC
TRBJ2-1 many TRBV16 NA CASSVSGGNWEQFF TGTGCCAGCAGCGTATCTGGGGGAAATTGGGAGCAGTTCTTC
TRBJ2-7 NA TRBV20-1 NA CSARKAGVYEQYF TGCAGTGCTAGAAAGGCAGGGGTTTACGAGCAGTACTTC
TRBJ1-1 few TRBV2 NA CASSPDLNTEAFF TGTGCCAGCAGTCCTGACCTAAACACTGAAGCTTTCTTT
TRBJ2-7 NA TRBV5-8 NA CASSRRAGSYEQYF TGTGCCAGCAGCCGTAGGGCTGGGTCGTACGAGCAGTACTTC
TRBJ2-1 NA TRBV7-2 NA CASSLEVGPGVF TGTGCCAGCAGCTTAGAAGTGGGGCCGGGGGTCTTC
TRBJ2-1 few TRBV18 NA CASSPPSGRIHNEQFF TGTGCCAGCTCACCACCGTCGGGACGGATCCACAATGAGCAGTTCTTC
TRBJ2-2 many TRBV7-9 NA CASSREAGFF TGTGCCAGCAGTAGGGAGGCTGGTTTTTTT
TRBJ2-2 NA TRBV28 TRBD2 CASSLWGRGGLTGELFF TGTGCCAGCAGTTTATGGGGCCGCGGGGGGCTAACCGGGGAGCTGTTTTTT
TRBJ1-1 few TRBV7-9 NA CASSSKDGRPGSPEAFF TGTGCCAGCAGCTCCAAGGATGGGAGGCCGGGGTCTCCTGAAGCTTTCTTT
TRBJ2-5 few TRBV11-2 TRBD2 CASSSRRIPGLAVQETQYF TGTGCCAGCAGCTCAAGACGCATTCCGGGACTAGCGGTTCAAGAGACCCAGTACTTC
TRBJ2-2 few TRBV29-1 TRBD2 CSVELAGKANTGELFF TGCAGCGTTGAACTAGCGGGGAAAGCGAACACCGGGGAGCTGTTTTTT
TRBJ2-1 NA TRBV18 NA CASSRQAQLQLSYNEQFF TGTGCCAGCTCACGACAGGCGCAGTTACAACTCTCCTACAATGAGCAGTTCTTC
TRBJ1-2 few TRBV12-3/TRBV12-4 TRBD1 CASRRITGGSNYGYTF TGTGCCAGCAGGCGGATCACAGGGGGAAGTAACTATGGCTACACCTTC